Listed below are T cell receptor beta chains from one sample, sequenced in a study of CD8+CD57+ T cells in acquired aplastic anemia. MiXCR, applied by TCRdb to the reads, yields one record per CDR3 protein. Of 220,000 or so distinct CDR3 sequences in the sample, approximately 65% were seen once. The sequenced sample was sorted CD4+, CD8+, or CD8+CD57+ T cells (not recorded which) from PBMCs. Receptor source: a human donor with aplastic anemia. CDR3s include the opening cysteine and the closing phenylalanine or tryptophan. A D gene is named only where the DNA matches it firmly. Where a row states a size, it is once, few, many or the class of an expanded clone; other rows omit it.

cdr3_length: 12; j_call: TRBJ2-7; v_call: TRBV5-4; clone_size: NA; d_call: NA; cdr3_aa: CASSSTEYEQYF; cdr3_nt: TGTGCCAGCAGCTCCACAGAGTACGAGCAGTACTTC
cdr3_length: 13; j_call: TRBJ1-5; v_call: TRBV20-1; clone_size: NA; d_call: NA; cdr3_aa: CSAWQGSNQPQHF; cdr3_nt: TGCAGTGCTTGGCAGGGTAGCAATCAGCCCCAGCATTTT
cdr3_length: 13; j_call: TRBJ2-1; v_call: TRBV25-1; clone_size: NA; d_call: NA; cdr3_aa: CASSPFTGNEQFF; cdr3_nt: TGTGCCAGCAGTCCGTTTACCGGAAATGAGCAGTTCTTC
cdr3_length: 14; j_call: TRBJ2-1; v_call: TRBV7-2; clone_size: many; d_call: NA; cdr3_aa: CASSLAGGPSEQFF; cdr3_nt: TGTGCCAGCAGCTTAGCGGGGGGGCCCAGTGAGCAGTTCTTC
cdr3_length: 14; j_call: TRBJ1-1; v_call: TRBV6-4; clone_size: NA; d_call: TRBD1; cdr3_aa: CASRRTGRGAEAFF; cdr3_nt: TGTGCCAGCAGAAGGACAGGGAGAGGCGCTGAAGCTTTCTTT
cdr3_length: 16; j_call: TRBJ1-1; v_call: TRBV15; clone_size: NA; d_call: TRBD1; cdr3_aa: CATSTTEWTGVGEAFF; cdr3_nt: TGTGCCACCAGCACAACCGAATGGACAGGGGTCGGTGAAGCTTTCTTT
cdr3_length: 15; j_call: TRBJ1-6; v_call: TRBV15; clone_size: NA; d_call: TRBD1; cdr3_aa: CATSREDRVYSPLHF; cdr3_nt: TGTGCCACCAGCAGAGAGGACAGGGTTTATTCACCCCTCCACTTT
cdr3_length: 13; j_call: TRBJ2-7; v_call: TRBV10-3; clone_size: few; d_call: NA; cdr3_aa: CAISVDTAYEQYF; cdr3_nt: TGTGCCATCAGCGTCGACACCGCCTACGAGCAGTACTTC
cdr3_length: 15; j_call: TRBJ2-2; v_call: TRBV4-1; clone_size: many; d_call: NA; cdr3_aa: CASSQVTGNTGELFF; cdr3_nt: TGCGCCAGCAGCCAAGTGACGGGGAACACCGGGGAGCTGTTTTTT
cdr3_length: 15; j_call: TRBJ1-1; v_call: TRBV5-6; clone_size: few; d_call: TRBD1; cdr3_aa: CASSSLTGGDTEAFF; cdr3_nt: TGTGCCAGCAGCTCCCTAACAGGGGGGGACACTGAAGCTTTCTTT
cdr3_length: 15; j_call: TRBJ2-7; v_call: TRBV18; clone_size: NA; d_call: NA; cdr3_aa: CASSPLVSGTYEQYF; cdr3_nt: TGTGCCAGCTCACCGTTAGTGAGCGGTACCTACGAGCAGTACTTC
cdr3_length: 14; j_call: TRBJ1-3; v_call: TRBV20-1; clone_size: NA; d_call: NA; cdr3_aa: CSARVDSLGNTIYF; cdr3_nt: TGCAGTGCTAGGGTGGACAGCCTCGGAAACACCATATATTTT
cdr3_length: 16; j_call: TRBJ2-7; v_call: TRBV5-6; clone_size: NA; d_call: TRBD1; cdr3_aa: CASSLRTGTGEYEQYF; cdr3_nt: TGTGCCAGCAGCTTGCGGACCGGGACAGGGGAATACGAGCAGTACTTC
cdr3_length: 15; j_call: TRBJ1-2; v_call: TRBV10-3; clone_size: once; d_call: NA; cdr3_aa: CAISGGSLTNYGYTF; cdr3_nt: TGTGCCATCAGCGGGGGGAGCTTAACTAACTATGGCTACACCTTC
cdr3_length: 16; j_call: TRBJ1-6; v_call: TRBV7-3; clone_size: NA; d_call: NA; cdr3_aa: CASSDPGRSYNSPLHF; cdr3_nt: TGCGCCAGCAGCGATCCGGGACGCAGCTATAATTCACCCCTCCACTTT
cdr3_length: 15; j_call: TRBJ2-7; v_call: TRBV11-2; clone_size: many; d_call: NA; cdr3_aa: CASSFDGTYFYEQYF; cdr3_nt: TGTGCCAGCAGCTTCGACGGGACATATTTCTACGAGCAGTACTTC
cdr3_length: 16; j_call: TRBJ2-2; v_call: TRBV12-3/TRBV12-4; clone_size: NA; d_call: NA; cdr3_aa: CASSSIGTSNTGELFF; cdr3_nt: TGTGCCAGCAGTTCTATAGGGACATCGAACACCGGGGAGCTGTTTTTT
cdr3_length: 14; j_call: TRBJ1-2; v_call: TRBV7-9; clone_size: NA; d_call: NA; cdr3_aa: CASSTGTEVYGYTF; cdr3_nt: TGTGCCAGCAGCACCGGGACGGAAGTCTATGGCTACACCTTC
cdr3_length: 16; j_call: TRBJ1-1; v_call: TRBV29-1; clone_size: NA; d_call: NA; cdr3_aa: CSVEDLRVGTNTEAFF; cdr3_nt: TGCAGCGTTGAAGATCTCAGGGTCGGAACGAACACTGAAGCTTTCTTT
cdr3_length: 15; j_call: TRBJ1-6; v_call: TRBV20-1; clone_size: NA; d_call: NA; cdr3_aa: CSAREAGGYNSPLHF; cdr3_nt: TGCAGTGCTAGAGAGGCAGGAGGGTATAATTCACCCCTCCACTTT
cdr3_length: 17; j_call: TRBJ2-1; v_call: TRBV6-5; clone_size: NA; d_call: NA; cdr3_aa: CASKRRRGPLPDNEQFF; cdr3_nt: TGTGCCAGCAAAAGGCGCCGGGGTCCCCTACCGGACAATGAGCAGTTCTTC
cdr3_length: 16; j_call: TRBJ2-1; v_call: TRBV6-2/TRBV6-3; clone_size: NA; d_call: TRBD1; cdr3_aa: CASSYSWGQGLNEQFF; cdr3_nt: TGTGCCAGCAGTTACTCGTGGGGACAGGGGTTGAATGAGCAGTTCTTC
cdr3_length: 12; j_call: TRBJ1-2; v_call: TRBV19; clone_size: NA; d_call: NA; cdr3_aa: CASSTNNYGYTF; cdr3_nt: TGTGCCAGTAGTACCAACAACTATGGCTACACCTTC
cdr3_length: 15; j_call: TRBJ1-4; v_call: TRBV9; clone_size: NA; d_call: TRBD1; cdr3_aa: CASSSRTGWGEKLFF; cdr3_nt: TGTGCCAGCAGCTCCCGGACAGGGTGGGGCGAAAAACTGTTTTTT
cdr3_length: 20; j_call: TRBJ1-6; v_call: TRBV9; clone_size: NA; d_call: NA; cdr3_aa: CASSVERHSGASSYNSPLHF; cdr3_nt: TGTGCCAGCAGCGTTGAGCGTCATTCGGGGGCGAGCTCCTATAATTCACCCCTCCACTTT
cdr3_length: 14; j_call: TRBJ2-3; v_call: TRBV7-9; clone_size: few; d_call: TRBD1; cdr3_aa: CASRGTGLTDTQYF; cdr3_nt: TGTGCCAGCAGGGGGACAGGCCTCACAGATACGCAGTATTTT
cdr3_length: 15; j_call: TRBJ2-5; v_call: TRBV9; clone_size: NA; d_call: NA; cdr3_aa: CASSQEQEYQETQYF; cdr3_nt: TGTGCCAGCAGCCAGGAACAGGAGTACCAAGAGACCCAGTACTTC
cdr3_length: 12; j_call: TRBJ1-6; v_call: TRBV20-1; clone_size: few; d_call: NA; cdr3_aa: CSATSRNSPLHF; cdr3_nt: TGCAGTGCTACCAGCAGGAATTCACCCCTCCACTTT
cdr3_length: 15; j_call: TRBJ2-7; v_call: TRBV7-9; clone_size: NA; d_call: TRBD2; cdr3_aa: CASSLGTSVVYEQYF; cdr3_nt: TGTGCCAGCAGCTTAGGTACTAGCGTAGTCTACGAGCAGTACTTC
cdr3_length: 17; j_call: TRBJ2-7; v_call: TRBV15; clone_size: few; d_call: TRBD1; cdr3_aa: CATSSSSTGTGLYEQYF; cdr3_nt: TGTGCCACCAGCAGCTCCTCCACCGGGACAGGTCTGTACGAGCAGTACTTC
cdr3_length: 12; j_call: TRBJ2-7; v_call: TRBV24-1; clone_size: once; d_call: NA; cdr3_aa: CATGQGRDEQYF; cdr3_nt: TGTGCCACCGGCCAGGGGCGCGACGAGCAGTACTTC
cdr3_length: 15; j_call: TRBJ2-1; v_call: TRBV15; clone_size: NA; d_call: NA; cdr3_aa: CATSSYPGQGNEQFF; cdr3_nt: TGTGCCACCAGCAGTTACCCGGGACAAGGCAATGAGCAGTTCTTC
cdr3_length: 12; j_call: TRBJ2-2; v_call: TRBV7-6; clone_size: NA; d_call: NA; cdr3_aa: CASSPSAGELFF; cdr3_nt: TGTGCCAGCAGCCCTAGCGCCGGGGAGCTGTTTTTT
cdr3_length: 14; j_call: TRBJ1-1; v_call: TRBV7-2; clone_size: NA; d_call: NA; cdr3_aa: CASSLDLGAAEAFF; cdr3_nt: TGTGCCAGCAGCTTAGATTTAGGAGCAGCTGAAGCTTTCTTT
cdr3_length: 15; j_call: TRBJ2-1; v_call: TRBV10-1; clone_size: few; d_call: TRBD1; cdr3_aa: CASSRSGQGLNEQFF; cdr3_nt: TGCGCCAGCTCCAGGTCGGGACAGGGGTTGAATGAGCAGTTCTTC
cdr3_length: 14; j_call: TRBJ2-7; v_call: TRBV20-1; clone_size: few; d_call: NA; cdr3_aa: CSARDFGGADEQYF; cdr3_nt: TGCAGTGCTAGAGATTTCGGTGGGGCCGACGAGCAGTACTTC
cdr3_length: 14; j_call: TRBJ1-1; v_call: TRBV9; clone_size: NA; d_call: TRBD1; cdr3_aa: CASSRQGVGTEAFF; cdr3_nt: TGTGCCAGCAGTCGACAGGGGGTAGGCACTGAAGCTTTCTTT
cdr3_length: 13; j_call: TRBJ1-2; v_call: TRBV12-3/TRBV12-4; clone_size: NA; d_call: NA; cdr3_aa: CASRSKSGYGYTF; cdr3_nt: TGTGCCAGCAGATCCAAAAGCGGCTATGGCTACACCTTC
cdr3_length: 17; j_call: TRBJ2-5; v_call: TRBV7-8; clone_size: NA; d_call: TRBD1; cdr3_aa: CASSLERTGGDQETQYF; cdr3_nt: TGTGCCAGCAGCTTAGAACGGACAGGGGGCGACCAAGAGACCCAGTACTTC
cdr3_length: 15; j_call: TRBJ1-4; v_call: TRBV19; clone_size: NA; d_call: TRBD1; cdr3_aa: CASSQGRQGGEKLFF; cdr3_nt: TGTGCCAGTAGTCAGGGGAGACAGGGAGGCGAAAAACTGTTTTTT
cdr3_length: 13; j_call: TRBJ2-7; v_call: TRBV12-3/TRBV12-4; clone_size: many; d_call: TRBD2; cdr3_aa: CASALAGTYEQYF; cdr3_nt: TGTGCCAGCGCTCTAGCGGGGACCTACGAGCAGTACTTC
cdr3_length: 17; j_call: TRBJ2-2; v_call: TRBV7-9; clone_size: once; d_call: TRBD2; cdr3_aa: CASSYPLAGANTGELFF; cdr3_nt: TGTGCCAGCAGTTACCCACTAGCGGGGGCGAACACCGGGGAGCTGTTTTTT
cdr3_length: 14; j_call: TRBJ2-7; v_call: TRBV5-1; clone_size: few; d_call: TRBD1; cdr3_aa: CASSLDRGHDEQYF; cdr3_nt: TGCGCCAGCAGCTTGGACAGGGGGCATGACGAGCAGTACTTC
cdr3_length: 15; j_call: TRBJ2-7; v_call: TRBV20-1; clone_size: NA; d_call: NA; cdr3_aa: CSARDNTDYLVEQYF; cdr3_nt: TGCAGTGCTAGAGATAATACGGACTATTTAGTTGAGCAGTACTTC
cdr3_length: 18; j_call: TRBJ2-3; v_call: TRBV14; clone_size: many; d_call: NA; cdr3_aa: CASSQDRVAFFGSDTQYF; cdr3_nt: TGTGCCAGCAGCCAAGATCGGGTCGCCTTTTTCGGCTCAGATACGCAGTATTTT
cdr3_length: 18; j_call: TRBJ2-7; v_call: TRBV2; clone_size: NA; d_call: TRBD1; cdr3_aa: CASTLSLVRDRVNYEQYF; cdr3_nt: TGTGCCAGCACTCTGAGTTTAGTCCGGGACAGGGTCAACTACGAGCAGTACTTC
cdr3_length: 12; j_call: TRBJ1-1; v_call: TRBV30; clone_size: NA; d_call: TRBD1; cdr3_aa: CAWGRGTTEAFF; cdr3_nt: TGTGCCTGGGGCAGGGGGACCACTGAAGCTTTCTTT
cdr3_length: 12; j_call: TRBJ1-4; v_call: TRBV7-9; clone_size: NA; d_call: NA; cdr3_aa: CASSLHNEKLFF; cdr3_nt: TGTGCCAGCAGCCTTCATAATGAAAAACTGTTTTTT
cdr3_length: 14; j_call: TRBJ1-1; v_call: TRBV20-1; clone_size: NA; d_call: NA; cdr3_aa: CSARDDTTNTEAFF; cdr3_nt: TGCAGTGCTAGAGATGACACTACCAACACTGAAGCTTTCTTT